This is a list of T cell receptor beta chains from one sample in a study of technical replicates of blood from a handful of donors. Only in-frame clones appear in the TCRdb table, and some are missing; sequencing was by immunoSEQ multiplex PCR. Among roughly 100,000 clones listed, about 95% were seen once. The sample consisted of T cells isolated from PBMCs. The receptors come from a human donor in good health. The CDR3 runs from the conserved cysteine through the conserved F or W. A D gene is named only where the DNA matches it firmly. Clone size appears in some rows only: once, few, many, or a class for an expanded clone.

J	size	D	V	CDR3	DNA
TRBJ1-5	-	TRBD1	TRBV18	CASSQGQQSNQPQHF	TGTGCCAGCTCGCAGGGACAGCAAAGCAATCAGCCCCAGCATTTT
TRBJ1-1	-	-	TRBV27	CASSRRNTEAFF	TGTGCCAGCAGTAGGAGAAACACTGAAGCTTTCTTT
TRBJ2-5	-	TRBD1	TRBV28	CASSLWTGGETQYF	TGTGCCAGCAGTTTATGGACAGGGGGAGAGACCCAGTACTTC
TRBJ2-1	-	-	TRBV7-9	CASSLASGEVNEQFF	TGTGCCAGCAGCTTAGCTAGCGGAGAAGTCAATGAGCAGTTCTTC
TRBJ1-1	-	-	TRBV6-5	CASSRDWGTEAFF	TGTGCCAGCAGTCGGGACTGGGGGACTGAAGCTTTCTTT
TRBJ2-5	-	TRBD2	TRBV6-4	CASRRGQMGLAGEDQETQYF	TGTGCCAGCAGGCGGGGACAGATGGGACTAGCGGGAGAGGACCAAGAGACCCAGTACTTC
TRBJ1-1	-	-	TRBV4-3	CASSQDGRNTEAFF	TGCGCCAGCAGCCAAGACGGGAGGAACACTGAAGCTTTCTTT
TRBJ2-1	once	-	TRBV7-9	CASSFYRDEQFF	TGTGCCAGCAGCTTTTACAGAGATGAGCAGTTCTTC
TRBJ2-3	-	-	TRBV4-1	CASSQDAGFQDTQYF	TGCGCCAGCAGCCAAGACGCGGGATTTCAGGATACGCAGTATTTT
TRBJ2-7	-	-	TRBV27	CASSEFPSREQYF	TGTGCCAGCAGTGAATTTCCCTCGAGGGAGCAGTACTTC
TRBJ2-2	-	-	TRBV7-8	CASSLTISGELFF	TGTGCCAGCAGCTTAACTATTTCCGGTGAGCTGTTTTTT
TRBJ2-7	-	-	TRBV2	CASSPGLKSVYEQYF	TGTGCCAGCAGTCCGGGACTCAAATCAGTCTACGAGCAGTACTTC
TRBJ2-5	-	TRBD1	TRBV5-1	CASSVETGKETQYF	TGCGCCAGCTCTGTAGAGACAGGGAAAGAGACCCAGTACTTC
TRBJ2-3	-	TRBD1	TRBV4-3	CASSQDGTVPTDTQYF	TGCGCCAGCAGCCAAGATGGGACAGTCCCCACAGATACGCAGTATTTT
TRBJ2-1	-	-	TRBV27	CASSLLREKPYNEQFF	TGTGCCAGCAGTTTATTGAGGGAGAAGCCCTACAATGAGCAGTTCTTC
TRBJ2-7	-	TRBD2	TRBV29-1	CSLTERELYEQYF	TGCAGCCTCACCGAGCGGGAGTTGTACGAGCAGTACTTC
TRBJ2-7	-	-	TRBV9	CASSDGTLMYF	TGTGCCAGCAGCGACGGGACACTTATGTACTTC
TRBJ2-7	-	-	TRBV9	CASSVLDFSGQRAYEQYF	TGTGCCAGCAGCGTCCTCGACTTCTCCGGACAGCGAGCATACGAGCAGTACTTC
TRBJ1-2	-	-	TRBV19	CASMIGAGYGYTF	TGTGCCAGTATGATTGGGGCAGGCTATGGCTACACCTTC
TRBJ2-3	-	TRBD2	TRBV7-6	CASSSRGLVYTDTQYF	TGTGCCAGCAGCTCCCGAGGACTAGTCTACACAGATACGCAGTATTTT
TRBJ2-3	once	-	TRBV6-5	CARNRVMLYTQYF	TGTGCCAGGAACAGGGTTATGTTGTATACGCAGTATTTT
TRBJ2-4	once	-	TRBV30	CAWGPRVTKNIQYF	TGTGCCTGGGGGCCGAGGGTGACCAAAAACATTCAGTACTTC
TRBJ1-1	-	-	TRBV5-4	CASSLDFTEAFF	TGTGCCAGCAGCTTGGACTTTACTGAAGCTTTCTTT
TRBJ1-2	-	-	TRBV6-1	CASSENGEGYYGYTF	TGTGCCAGCAGTGAAAATGGGGAGGGGTACTATGGCTACACCTTC